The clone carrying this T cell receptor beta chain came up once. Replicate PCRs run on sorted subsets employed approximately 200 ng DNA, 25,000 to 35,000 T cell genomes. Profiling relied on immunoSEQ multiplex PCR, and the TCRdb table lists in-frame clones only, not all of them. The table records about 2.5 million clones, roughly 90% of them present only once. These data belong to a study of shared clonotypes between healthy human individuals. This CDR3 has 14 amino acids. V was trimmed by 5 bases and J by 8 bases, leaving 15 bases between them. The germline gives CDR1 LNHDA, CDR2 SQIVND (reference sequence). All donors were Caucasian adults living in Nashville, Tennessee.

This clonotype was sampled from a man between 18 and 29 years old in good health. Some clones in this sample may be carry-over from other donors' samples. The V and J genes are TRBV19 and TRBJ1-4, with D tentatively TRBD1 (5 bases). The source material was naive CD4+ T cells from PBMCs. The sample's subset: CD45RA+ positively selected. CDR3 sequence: CASSWRGDNEKLFF. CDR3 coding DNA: TGTGCCAGTAGTTGGCGGGGGGATAACGAAAAACTGTTTTTT.